The 20 T cell receptor beta chains below all came from one sample that was sequenced in a study of Graves' ophthalmopathy and Graves' hyperthyroidism. Amplified material comprised TCR beta CDR3 regions derived from RNA transcripts. First-round RT-PCR used HTBI primers; second-round multiplex PCR followed. TCRdb used MiXCR to reprocess the multiplex PCR reads, holding one entry per CDR3 protein. The sample holds about 380,000 distinct CDR3 sequences; 15% are singletons and the top ten take around 6.6%. Sequencing input: peripheral blood. These receptors all stem from a woman under 30 with stable Graves' hyperthyroidism.

This clonotype has a count of ten or more. The chain couples TRBV12-3 or TRBV12-4 to TRBJ2-2, with TRBD2 as a possible D gene (6 bases). The CDR3 runs 15 residues. Trimming shortened V by 6 bases and J by 2 bases, and 13 bases separated the two germline ends. DNA for the CDR3: TGTGCCAGCAGCCCCCGGAGGGGTAACACCGGGGAGCTGTTTTTT. Its translation: CASSPRRGNTGELFF.

The gene calls are TRBV20-1 and TRBJ2-4, with a tentative D call TRBD2 (5 bases). CDR1 is DFQATT, CDR2 SNEGSKA, per germline (reference sequence). With 3 bases removed from V and 1 base from J, the gap between germline ends came to 10 bases. The CDR3 has 14 amino acids. Written as DNA, the CDR3 is TGCAGTGCTAGTGCCGGGGAGGCCAAAAACATTCAGTACTTC. Protein: CSASAGEAKNIQYF.

About this clonotype itself: Mismatch with germline at one junction end may stem from a read error. The J gene is TRBJ1-1, the V gene TRBV12-3 or TRBV12-4; D remains ambiguous. There are 15 residues in the CDR3. The CDR3 bases are TGTGCCAGCAGTTTCGAGCGGAAGGTGAACACTGAGGCTTTCTTT. This encodes CASSFERKVNTEAFF.

This clonotype was seen a few times. The gene calls are TRBV9 and TRBJ2-5; 9 nucleotides line up with TRBD1. The V gene end was trimmed by 4 bases and the J gene end by 7 bases; junction bases not matched to a gene: 8. CDR1 is SGDLS and CDR2 is YYNGEE in the germline V gene. This CDR3 region has 14 residues. The CDR3 reads CASSPDRGAGTQYF. The CDR3 DNA sequence: TGTGCCAGCAGCCCCGACAGGGGGGCCGGGACCCAGTACTTC.

This clonotype was seen ten or more times. The chain recombines TRBV11-2 with TRBJ1-1, with TRBD1 identical over 8 bases. Germline V lookup: CDR1 SGHAT, CDR2 FQNNGV. Trimming at V came to 5 bases and at J to 1 base, leaving 9 bases not matched to a gene. The CDR3 loop spans 16 amino acids. This CDR3 reads CASSKHGQGWNTEAFF. DNA for the CDR3: TGTGCCAGCAGCAAGCATGGACAGGGCTGGAACACTGAAGCTTTCTTT. Combining the CDR3 with reference TRBV11-2 and TRBJ1-1 gives the whole variable domain EAGVAQSPRYKIIEKRQSVAFWCNPISGHATLYWYQQILGQGPKLLIQFQNNGVVDDSQLPKDRFSAERLKGVDSTLKIQPAKLEDSAVYLCASSKHGQGWNTEAFFGQGTRLTVV.

This clonotype was picked up many times. This rearrangement joins TRBV12-3 or TRBV12-4 to TRBJ2-7, with D possibly matching TRBD2 (7 bases). The V end lost 2 bases, the J end lost 3 bases, and 14 bases lay between the germline ends. The CDR3 is 15 amino acids. CDR3 sequence reads: CASSLWGGNFYEQYF. In nucleotides, the CDR3 is TGTGCCAGCAGTTTATGGGGGGGCAATTTCTACGAGCAGTACTTC.

This clonotype turned up a few times. The CDR3: CASSYSIVGQPNQPQHF. CDR3 in DNA: TGTGCCAGCAGTTACTCGATTGTGGGACAACCCAATCAGCCCCAGCATTTT. The rearrangement links TRBV6-5 to TRBJ1-5; TRBD1 is a possible D gene (6 bases). V was trimmed by 0 bases and J by 3 bases, leaving 15 bases between them. CDR1 MNHEY and CDR2 SVGAGI come from the germline V gene. This CDR3 spans 17 amino acids.

This clonotype showed up many times. V and J are TRBV5-1 and TRBJ1-1, with D hard to call. Trimming left V 0 bases short and J 7 bases short, with 16 bases between. Germline V lookup: CDR1 SGHRS, CDR2 YFSETQ. The CDR3 sequence is 15 residues long. The CDR3 spells CASSLGGAVPSEAFF. The CDR3 coding sequence is TGCGCCAGCAGCTTGGGGGGAGCAGTACCGAGTGAAGCTTTCTTT.

At least ten counts were recorded for this clonotype. This chain links TRBV18 with TRBJ2-7, with D perhaps matching TRBD2 (6 bases). The CDR3 contains 14 residues. Between the trimmed V and J ends, which lost 3 bases and 1 base, there was a span of 10 bases. CDR1 KGHSH and CDR2 LQKENI come from the germline V gene. CDR3 loop: CASSPPGRSYEQYF. CDR3 nucleotides: TGTGCCAGCTCACCGCCCGGGAGATCCTACGAGCAGTACTTC. Together with reference TRBV18 and TRBJ2-7, the CDR3 gives the full variable domain: NAGVMQNPRHLVRRRGQEARLRCSPMKGHSHVYWYRQLPEEGLKFMVYLQKENIIDESGMPKERFSAEFPKEGPSILRIQQVVRGDSAAYFCASSPPGRSYEQYFGPGTRLTVT.

Ten or more counts support this clonotype. The rearrangement links TRBV19 to TRBJ1-1, with D perhaps matching TRBD1 (5 bases). Trimming shortened V by 0 bases and J by 1 base, and 9 bases separated the two germline ends. The germline gives CDR1 LNHDA, CDR2 SQIVND (reference sequence). This CDR3 contains 15 residues. CDR3 bases: TGTGCCAGTAGTATAGAGGGACTGCCGAACACTGAAGCTTTCTTT. It translates to CASSIEGLPNTEAFF.

This clonotype was seen at least ten times. The chain is built from TRBV5-1 and TRBJ1-1; the match to TRBD1 covers 9 bases. The CDR3 is 15 residues long. CDR1 is SGHRS and CDR2 is YFSETQ in the germline V gene. The ends lost 4 bases at V and 5 bases at J; junction bases unmatched: 9. CDR3 sequence: CASSLNGQGWTEAFF. The CDR3 DNA sequence: TGCGCCAGCAGCCTAAATGGACAGGGGTGGACTGAAGCTTTCTTT. Complete variable domain (other parts from reference TRBV5-1 and TRBJ1-1): KAGVTQTPRYLIKTRGQQVTLSCSPISGHRSVSWYQQTPGQGLQFLFEYFSETQRNKGNFPGRFSGRQFSNSRSEMNVSTLELGDSALYLCASSLNGQGWTEAFFGQGTRLTVV.

As to this clonotype: A much larger clone is a single base away; this may be a read error. The rearrangement uses TRBV3-1 and TRBJ1-3, with D maybe TRBD1 (5 bases). Germline V CDR1 and CDR2: LGHDT, YNNKEL (reference sequence). The CDR3 runs to 17 residues. V was pared by 7 bases and J by 5 bases, with 24 bases between. The DNA of the CDR3 is TGTGCCAGCATCCTCCAGGCGTGGGGGACGTTGCGAAACACCATATATTTT. Amino acids: CASILQAWGTLRNTIYF.

As to this clonotype: Likely a read error: the CDR3 ends without its conserved phenylalanine or tryptophan. J is TRBJ1-2 and V is TRBV7-2; D remains ambiguous. CDR1 is SGHTA, CDR2 FQGNSA, per germline. The CDR3 consists of 13 residues. V was trimmed by 8 bases and J by 6 bases, leaving 16 bases between them. The CDR3 region has the DNA TGTGCCAGCGGCTCACAGATGTGGGATGGCTACACCGTC. Translating gives CASGSQMWDGYTV.

This clonotype was recorded at least ten times. The chain combines TRBV6-5 with TRBJ1-5; D not certain. Trimming removed 0 bases at V and 0 bases at J, with 6 bases between. Germline V gene data show CDR1 as MNHEY and CDR2 as SVGAGI. The CDR3 contains 15 residues. In DNA, the CDR3 is TGTGCCAGCAGTTACTCGGGGTATAGCAATCAGCCCCAGCATTTT. It codes for CASSYSGYSNQPQHF.

This clonotype was detected many times. The chain joins TRBV6-1 to TRBJ1-6; possible D gene TRBD1, 6 bases. The ends were cut back, 9 bases at V and 8 bases at J, with 11 bases in the middle. Germline CDR1 and CDR2: MNHNS and SASEGT. The CDR3 has 12 amino acids. The CDR3 here is CASTQGHSPLHF. In DNA, the CDR3 is TGTGCCAGTACTCAGGGGCATTCACCCCTCCACTTT.

The sample holds many counts of this clonotype. J is TRBJ2-5 and V is TRBV20-1; D is possibly TRBD1 (6 bases). The CDR3 has 14 residues. V was cut by 1 base and J by 5 bases, with 14 bases left in between. Germline V gives CDR1 DFQATT, CDR2 SNEGSKA (reference sequence). This CDR3 reads CSARVVGAMETQYF. The CDR3 nucleotides are TGCAGTGCTAGAGTTGTGGGGGCAATGGAGACCCAGTACTTC.

This clonotype occurred many times. The genes are TRBV10-3 and TRBJ2-5; tentatively, D is TRBD1 or TRBD2 (5 bases each). The germline CDR1 and CDR2 sequences are ENHRY and SYGVKD. The CDR3 is 15 amino acids. Trimming took off 5 bases at V and 2 bases at J, with 15 bases between the two ends. The CDR3, as DNA: TGTGCCATCAGTCCTGGGACCCAACAGCAAGAGACCCAGTACTTC. It specifies CAISPGTQQQETQYF.

This clonotype was counted at least ten times. V and J are TRBV12-3 or TRBV12-4 and TRBJ1-2; D may be TRBD1 (5 bases). Between the trimmed V and J ends, which lost 1 base and 7 bases, there was a span of 16 bases. CDR3 length: 15 amino acids. The CDR3 DNA reads TGTGCCAGCAGTTTAGTGCCGGCAGGGATCAGTGGCTACACCTTC. Its translation is CASSLVPAGISGYTF.

At least ten counts were recorded for this clonotype. The chain has TRBV2 and TRBJ2-7, with 10 bases lining up with TRBD1. Trimming cost V 10 bases and J 4 bases; bases outside gene matches: 16. The CDR3 covers 16 residues. Germline loops: CDR1 SNHLY, CDR2 FYNNEI. The CDR3: CATHVPNRDRGYEQYF. The CDR3 DNA follows: TGTGCCACCCACGTTCCTAACCGGGACAGGGGATACGAGCAGTACTTC.

The rearrangement joins TRBV20-1 to TRBJ2-5; no clear D. Trimming took off 6 bases at V and 4 bases at J, with 12 bases between the two ends. The CDR3 runs to 12 residues. Germline assignment: CDR1 DFQATT and CDR2 SNEGSKA (reference sequence). Written as DNA, the CDR3 is TGCAGTGCCCAGACCAATTCAGAGACCCAGTACTTC. This translates into CSAQTNSETQYF.